Presented here are 16 T cell receptor beta chains from one specimen sequenced in a study of blood T cell repertoires in COVID-19. Clones were read by immunoSEQ multiplex PCR, and TCRdb kept only the in-frame ones, dropping some. The table lists a few hundred thousand clones, about nine tenths of them singletons. Source material: peripheral blood. The receptors originated from a woman aged 25 to 45 with active or convalescent COVID-19.

The chain carries TRBV5-5 and TRBJ1-2; TRBD1 agrees at 12 bases. V was clipped by 4 bases and J by 5 bases; unmatched bases: 9. Germline-derived CDR1 and CDR2 are SGHKS and YYEKEE (reference sequence). The CDR3 has 16 residues. CDR3 sequence: CASSSLGTGGDYGYTF. CDR3 nucleotides: TGTGCCAGCAGCAGCCTGGGGACAGGGGGCGATTATGGCTACACCTTC.

The V call is TRBV18, the J call TRBJ2-3; 8 bases map to TRBD1. Germline CDR1 reads KGHSH; CDR2 reads LQKENI. Trimming took 3 bases from V and 3 from J; bases not matched to a gene: 8. This CDR3 has 16 amino acids. The CDR3 spells CASSPVRGRWTDTQYF. The CDR3 nucleotides are TGTGCCAGCTCACCGGTCAGGGGGCGCTGGACAGATACGCAGTATTTT. The entire variable domain, with the rest obtained from reference TRBV18 and TRBJ2-3, is as follows: NAGVMQNPRHLVRRRGQEARLRCSPMKGHSHVYWYRQLPEEGLKFMVYLQKENIIDESGMPKERFSAEFPKEGPSILRIQQVVRGDSAAYFCASSPVRGRWTDTQYFGPGTRLTVL.

The CDR3 DNA follows: TGCAGTGCCTGGGGGCGGACTGAAGCTTTCTTT. Residues: CSAWGRTEAFF. V and J are TRBV20-1 and TRBJ1-1; weak D call: TRBD1 (6 bases). CDR1 and CDR2 (germline): DFQATT, SNEGSKA (reference sequence). With 6 bases removed from V and 5 bases from J, the gap between germline ends came to 10 bases. CDR3 length: 11 amino acids.

The chain uses TRBV7-2 and TRBJ2-7, with TRBD1 matching 8 bases. Losses at the gene ends were 5 bases for V and 0 bases for J; bases not matched to a gene: 6. The germline V gene encodes CDR1 SGHTA and CDR2 FQGNSA. The CDR3 totals 15 residues. The CDR3 protein is CASSQGTGSSYEQYF. In nucleotides, the CDR3 is TGTGCCAGCAGCCAGGGGACAGGTAGCTCCTACGAGCAGTACTTC. The variable domain in full, completed from reference TRBV7-2 and TRBJ2-7, reads GAGVSQSPSNKVTEKGKDVELRCDPISGHTALYWYRQSLGQGLEFLIYFQGNSAPDKSGLPSDRFSAERTGGSVSTLTIQRTQQEDSAVYLCASSQGTGSSYEQYFGPGTRLTVT.

The chain employs TRBV4-3 and TRBJ2-7; the D is unclear. Looked up from germline, CDR1 is LGHNA and CDR2 is YSLEER. The CDR3 length is 13 residues. Trimming shortened V by 1 base and J by 3 bases, and 7 bases separated the two germline ends. The CDR3 loop reads CASSQVRGYEQYF. CDR3 bases: TGCGCCAGCAGCCAAGTAAGAGGCTACGAGCAGTACTTC.

A single count supports this clone. The CDR3 here is CASSQDRATEAFF. CDR3 DNA sequence: TGTGCCAGCAGCCAAGACAGGGCTACTGAAGCTTTCTTT. The chain recombines TRBV7-3 with TRBJ1-1; 7 nucleotides agree with TRBD1. V shed 5 bases, J shed 5 bases, and the junction held 5 bases outside the gene matches. The CDR3 length is 13 residues. Looked up from germline, CDR1 is SGHTA and CDR2 is FQGTGA.

The chain is built from TRBV9 and TRBJ2-1, with D possibly being TRBD2 (6 bases). The CDR3 totals 14 residues. CDR1 and CDR2 (germline): SGDLS, YYNGEE. Trimming pared 4 bases from V and 7 bases from J, leaving 15 bases between. CDR3 region: CASSPGGRVNEQFF. CDR3 nucleotides: TGTGCCAGCAGCCCCGGGGGAAGGGTAAATGAGCAGTTCTTC.

The gene calls are TRBV9 and TRBJ1-5; TRBD1 aligns across 8 bases. The CDR3 is 17 amino acids. The V and J ends lost 3 bases and 0 bases, in that order; junction bases with no gene match: 8. The V gene's germline CDR1 is SGDLS and CDR2 YYNGEE. The CDR3 nucleotides are TGTGCCAGCAGCGCCGGGACAGGCGGTTATAGCAATCAGCCCCAGCATTTT. It specifies CASSAGTGGYSNQPQHF.

The CDR3 DNA reads TGTGCCAGCTCTTTACTCTCCGTCTACAATGAGCAGTTCTTC. Its translation: CASSLLSVYNEQFF. This chain links TRBV18 with TRBJ2-1; D not resolved. Germline V gene data show CDR1 as KGHSH and CDR2 as LQKENI. Trimming took 6 bases from V and 3 from J, leaving 12 bases between them. This CDR3 comprises 14 residues.

The rearrangement links TRBV19 to TRBJ1-2; no firm D call. This CDR3 spans 12 amino acids. Germline V CDR1 and CDR2: LNHDA, SQIVND (reference sequence). V was cut by 5 bases and J by 7 bases, with 11 bases left in between. The CDR3 region has the DNA TGTGCCAGTAGTTCCAACGGGGTTGGCTACACCTTC. Translating gives CASSSNGVGYTF.

The V gene is TRBV6-4, the J gene TRBJ2-3, with D possibly matching TRBD1 (6 bases). V gave up 5 bases and J gave up 8 bases, with 14 bases separating them. Looked up from germline, CDR1 is MRHNA and CDR2 is SNTAGT. The CDR3 length is 13 residues. This CDR3 is CASSSGQFGTQYF. DNA of the CDR3: TGTGCCAGCAGTTCCGGACAGTTCGGTACGCAGTATTTT.

The chain couples TRBV27 to TRBJ1-5; TRBD1 is a possible D gene (6 bases). Germline V lookup: CDR1 MNHEY, CDR2 SMNVEV (reference sequence). This CDR3 contains 14 residues. The V and J ends lost 5 bases and 3 bases respectively, with 11 bases between them. CDR3 loop: CASSPWTANQPQHF. As DNA, the CDR3 is TGTGCCAGCAGTCCCTGGACAGCCAATCAGCCCCAGCATTTT.

The chain uses TRBV19 and TRBJ1-6, with D tentatively TRBD1 (5 bases). Between the trimmed V and J ends, which lost 6 bases and 7 bases, there was a span of 13 bases. This CDR3 is 14 amino acids long. CDR1 is LNHDA and CDR2 is SQIVND in the germline V gene (reference sequence). In DNA, the CDR3 is TGTGCCAGTAGCCCGGACATAGGAAATTCACCCCTCCACTTT. This gives the protein CASSPDIGNSPLHF.

This clone was found a few times. CDR3 nucleotides: TGCAGCGTCCGGGACACGGACAATCAGCCCCAGCATTTT. Residues: CSVRDTDNQPQHF. The chain joins TRBV29-1 to TRBJ1-5, with D tentatively TRBD1 (6 bases). Germline loops: CDR1 SQVTM, CDR2 ANQGSEA. V dropped 6 bases and J dropped 3 bases, with 12 bases sitting between them. This CDR3 has 13 amino acids.

The chain combines TRBV9 with TRBJ2-5; 7 bases match TRBD2. The CDR3 covers 13 residues. V was clipped by 4 bases and J by 2 bases; unmatched bases: 2. The germline gives CDR1 SGDLS, CDR2 YYNGEE. The CDR3 nucleotides are TGTGCCAGCAGCCCCGGGGGGCAAGAGACCCAGTACTTC. It yields the protein CASSPGGQETQYF.

The V and J genes are TRBV9 and TRBJ1-3, with a tentative D call TRBD1 (5 bases). Per the germline V gene, CDR1 is SGDLS and CDR2 is YYNGEE. The CDR3 sequence is 14 residues long. V shed 4 bases and J shed 8 bases, with 16 bases lying between them. CDR3 bases: TGTGCCAGCAGCCCACGGACATCTGGGGACACCATATATTTT. Protein: CASSPRTSGDTIYF.